A selection of T cell receptor beta chains follows, all from one sample in a study of patients and donors after allogeneic stem cell transplantation. TCRdb passed the RT-PCR reads through MiXCR, listing each CDR3 protein once. This sample carries around 240,000 distinct CDR3 sequences, 13% to 15% of them seen once, and the ten largest clones take around 10%. The sequenced sample was blood, either unsorted or a sorted T cell fraction (not recorded which). Every receptor here comes from a human donor who was either an allogeneic HSCT recipient or a stem cell or donor lymphocyte infusion donor (not recorded which). It is not recorded whose cells these are; they may come from a transplant donor. Each CDR3 is given without its conserved first and last residue. The size entry is marked missing in some rows and otherwise reads once, few, many or a size class.

size	V	CDR3
few	TRBV11-2	ASSLGGWLYNEQF
few	TRBV9	ASSVGQGTAGNTIY
many	TRBV27	ASTLGGGYT
NA	TRBV5-1	ASSLGQAFMNTEAF
NA	TRBV2	ASSEAGANYEQY
NA	TRBV7-8	ASSLGLAGIYNEQF
few	TRBV29-1	SVEGTVAGNGYT
few	TRBV28	ASSRAGSAGNTIY
NA	TRBV7-2	ASSLAGGQHYKQY
few	TRBV20-1	SASSQGIVADTQY
NA	TRBV5-1	ASSRGQGAREQY
few	TRBV20-1	SAGTTGTQETQY
NA	TRBV20-1	SARDRARGSGGYT
many	TRBV4-1	ASSQDNGGVRETQY
NA	TRBV2	ASSEIVTGSPLH
NA	TRBV24-1	ATSHGAQTGELF
NA	TRBV5-1	ASRKGDESSYEQY
few	TRBV20-1	SIHSSGTNTGELF
many	TRBV7-9	ASSLSQDTGELF
NA	TRBV5-1	ASSPTGERATEAF
many	TRBV7-3	ASSAGTGIWTDTQY
NA	TRBV9	ASSSTSGRASAKNIQY
NA	TRBV7-2	ASSSGTSGSGETQY
NA	TRBV6-4	ASSEGLAAYTDTQY
few	TRBV2	ASSAGGSPAYEQY
NA	TRBV12-5	ASGLVASGSNEQF
NA	TRBV29-1	STTGGSTTNYGYT
many	TRBV12-3/TRBV12-4	ASSQGAGKPQH
many	TRBV24-1	ATSDFGRRQGSRELF
NA	TRBV6-6	ASSYKEDTQY
few	TRBV7-6	ASSLEIQDGRQSYEQY
NA	TRBV11-2	ASSFQSGDNQPQH
NA	TRBV20-1	SAITGGQGTDEAF
NA	TRBV15	ATSRSPAETQY
many	TRBV5-1	ASTLGDLRAEAF
few	TRBV3-1	ASSPSRDPTYEQY
NA	TRBV14	ASSHLDRVRETQY
NA	TRBV15	ATSRTRDIYEQY
NA	TRBV5-1	ASSLPSEDGYT
many	TRBV7-2	ASSPGTGISYEQY
NA	TRBV4-3	ASSQRGTGDEQY
NA	TRBV7-6	ASGVTETGELF
NA	TRBV13	ASSCRWEHQPQH
many	TRBV6-4	ASRDPFSGRGSGANVLT
NA	TRBV11-2	ASSLDMGRGQPQH